Sequencing of this TCR beta chain was carried out in a study of blood T cells in healthy people across ages. Study in general: About one barcoded TCR beta cDNA was captured per two T cells.

Next came a second PCR, run for about 6 to 11 cycles, which used a sample-barcoded 5' primer along with a J-beta primer mix. TCRdb re-called the 5' RACE reads with MiXCR, one entry per CDR3 protein. The sample lists about 640,000 distinct CDR3 sequences; approximately 30% were seen once. Overall study findings and caveats: Higher diversity and more naive CD4+ cells were features of long-lived donors, compared to aged donors.

The CDR3 is made up of 17 amino acids. V dropped 1 base and J dropped 1; count of bases not matched to a gene: 7. The V gene's germline CDR1 is DFQATT and CDR2 SNEGSKA (reference sequence). This clonotype was found a few times. Antigen: not known. The TCR originated in a woman older than 75 in good health. The sample comprised blood. This chain links TRBV20-1 with TRBJ1-6; 7 bases line up with TRBD1. The CDR3 region has the DNA TGCAGTGCTAGAGCGGGACAGTTCGCTTCCTATAATTCACCCCTCCACTTT. Encoded protein: CSARAGQFASYNSPLHF.